The rows below give T cell receptor beta chains drawn from one sample of a study of T cells in Graves' hyperthyroidism and ophthalmopathy. MiXCR, applied by TCRdb to the multiplex PCR reads, yields one record per CDR3 protein. Of 700,000 to 850,000 distinct CDR3 sequences detected, about 35% appear once; the ten largest clones hold 31%. Sequenced sample: blood. Source of these receptors: a woman between 40 and 50 years old with Graves' hyperthyroidism. CDR3s include the opening cysteine and the closing phenylalanine or tryptophan. A D gene is named only where the DNA matches it firmly. Clone size is shown for a subset of rows, as once, few, many or a class of expanded clone.

many	TRBV7-9	14	TRBJ2-6	-	CASTRDSGANVLTF	TGTGCCAGCACCCGCGATTCTGGGGCCAACGTCCTGACTTTC
-	TRBV20-1	13	TRBJ2-5	-	CSAPGWQGETQYF	TGCAGTGCCCCTGGGTGGCAGGGAGAGACCCAGTACTTC
-	TRBV20-1	15	TRBJ2-5	TRBD2	CSAQRLAGGLETQYF	TGCAGTGCCCAGAGACTAGCGGGAGGATTGGAGACCCAGTACTTC
-	TRBV7-9	13	TRBJ1-1	-	CASSSPQGNEAFF	TGTGCCAGCAGCTCACCACAGGGAAACGAAGCTTTCTTT
many	TRBV2	16	TRBJ1-4	TRBD1	CASSEGYRQGYEKLFF	TGTGCCAGCAGTGAAGGTTACCGACAGGGTTATGAAAAACTGTTTTTT
-	TRBV7-3	15	TRBJ2-5	TRBD1	CASSSTGLGGETQYF	TGTGCCAGCAGCTCGACAGGGTTGGGCGGGGAGACCCAGTACTTC
-	TRBV6-5	13	TRBJ1-2	-	CASSYPETNGYTF	TGTGCCAGCAGTTACCCGGAGACCAATGGCTACACCTTC
-	TRBV7-2	13	TRBJ2-7	-	CASSRFRLSGQYF	TGCGCCAGCAGCCGTTTCCGTCTCTCCGGGCAGTACTTC
-	TRBV30	15	TRBJ1-1	TRBD1	CAWISRQGASHEAFF	TGTGCCTGGATTAGCCGACAGGGGGCGTCGCATGAAGCTTTCTTT
-	TRBV28	12	TRBJ1-1	TRBD1	CASRIQGAAAFF	TGTGCCAGCAGAATTCAGGGGGCAGCGGCTTTCTTT
-	TRBV12-3/TRBV12-4	17	TRBJ2-2	TRBD1	CASSLGLGQGIVRELFF	TGTGCCAGCAGCTTAGGCCTCGGACAGGGGATCGTCCGGGAGCTGTTTTTT
-	TRBV2	15	TRBJ2-5	-	CASSVRDVVGETQYF	TGTGCCAGCAGTGTTCGGGACGTGGTTGGGGAGACCCAGTACTTC
many	TRBV29-1	12	TRBJ1-2	-	CSVISRAYGYTF	TGCAGCGTTATAAGCAGGGCCTATGGCTACACCTTC
-	TRBV7-9	16	TRBJ1-1	-	CASSLETGWEGTEAFF	TGTGCCAGCAGCTTAGAGACAGGATGGGAGGGCACTGAAGCTTTCTTT
many	TRBV7-8	15	TRBJ1-5	-	CASSFLGKSNQPQHF	TGTGCCAGCAGCTTTTTGGGGAAAAGCAATCAGCCCCAGCATTTT
few	TRBV9	14	TRBJ1-2	TRBD1	CASTQASTGDGYTF	TGTGCCAGCACTCAGGCTTCTACAGGGGATGGCTACACCTTC
-	TRBV10-3	12	TRBJ2-5	-	CAIRQGGETQYF	TGTGCCATACGACAGGGAGGGGAGACCCAGTACTTC
-	TRBV7-8	18	TRBJ2-2	TRBD2	CASSQEFPAGANTGERFF	TGCGCCAGCAGCCAAGAGTTTCCAGCGGGAGCCAACACCGGGGAGCGTTTTTTT
many	TRBV7-3	15	TRBJ1-1	-	CASSLDGGRNTEAFF	TGTGCCAGCAGTTTGGATGGGGGCAGGAACACTGAAGCTTTCTTT
-	TRBV12-3/TRBV12-4	15	TRBJ2-5	TRBD1	CASSSTDRESGTQYF	TGTGCCAGCAGTTCAACGGACAGGGAATCGGGGACCCAGTACTTC
many	TRBV7-8	16	TRBJ2-7	-	CASSSSTGPSGYEQYF	TGTGCCAGCAGCTCGAGTACAGGACCATCGGGCTACGAGCAGTACTTC
few	TRBV6-5	17	TRBJ1-4	TRBD1	CASSSTGANPTNEKLFF	TGTGCCAGCAGTTCCACAGGGGCTAATCCAACTAATGAAAAACTGTTTTTT
many	TRBV20-1	13	TRBJ1-2	-	CSAKASDLYGYTF	TGCAGTGCGAAGGCCTCGGACCTCTATGGCTACACCTTC
few	TRBV6-5	13	TRBJ1-1	TRBD1	CASRGQLHTEAFF	TGTGCCAGCAGGGGACAGCTTCACACTGAAGCTTTCTTT
-	TRBV7-9	17	TRBJ2-7	TRBD2	CASSDGGTGYWSYEQYF	TGTGCCAGCAGCGACGGGGGGACCGGTTATTGGTCCTACGAGCAGTACTTC
few	TRBV5-1	15	TRBJ1-2	TRBD1	CASSSRGGGDYGYTF	TGCGCCAGCAGCTCGCGGGGAGGGGGCGACTATGGCTACACCTTC
few	TRBV12-3/TRBV12-4	18	TRBJ2-6	-	CASSPRTRSRGGANVLTF	TGTGCCAGCAGCCCTCGTACAAGGAGCCGGGGCGGGGCCAACGTCCTGACTTTC
few	TRBV7-2	15	TRBJ1-2	-	CASSLTVGTNYGYTF	TGTGCCAGCAGCCTGACGGTCGGAACTAACTATGGCTACACCTTC
many	TRBV20-1	11	TRBJ1-1	-	CSASAGPEAFF	TGCAGTGCCTCTGCCGGCCCTGAAGCTTTCTTT
-	TRBV7-2	15	TRBJ2-4	-	CASSQDSTLVDIQYF	TGTGCCAGCAGCCAAGACAGTACGTTGGTAGACATTCAGTACTTC
once	TRBV7-8	14	TRBJ2-5	-	CASSKGPLEETQYF	TGTGCCAGCAGCAAGGGACCGTTAGAAGAGACCCAGTACTTC
-	TRBV11-3	15	TRBJ1-1	-	CASSLGGRWYTEAFF	TGTGCCAGCAGCTTAGGCGGCAGGTGGTACACTGAAGCTTTCTTT
-	TRBV7-2	15	TRBJ1-2	-	CASGLAGAGNYGYTF	TGTGCCAGCGGCTTAGCAGGGGCTGGGAACTATGGCTACACCTTC
few	TRBV28	15	TRBJ1-6	TRBD1	CASSGTIGGNSPLHF	TGTGCCAGCAGTGGGACGATAGGGGGCAATTCACCCCTCCACTTT
-	TRBV10-2	13	TRBJ2-7	-	CASSESRENEQYF	TGCGCCAGCAGTGAGTCTAGGGAGAACGAGCAGTACTTC
-	TRBV10-2	13	TRBJ1-1	TRBD1	CASSLRQGPEAFF	TGCGCCAGCAGTTTACGACAGGGGCCTGAAGCTTTCTTT
-	TRBV10-3	13	TRBJ2-5	TRBD1	CAISEQGEETQYF	TGTGCCATCAGTGAGCAGGGGGAAGAGACCCAGTACTTC
few	TRBV20-1	16	TRBJ1-5	-	CSARDPADYSNQPQHF	TGCAGTGCTAGAGATCCGGCAGATTATAGCAATCAGCCCCAGCATTTT
many	TRBV29-1	14	TRBJ2-7	TRBD1	CSVEFPQGSYEQYF	TGCAGCGTTGAATTCCCACAGGGGAGTTACGAGCAGTACTTC
-	TRBV5-1	17	TRBJ2-6	-	CASSQGEEGPGANVLTF	TGCGCCAGCAGCCAAGGCGAGGAAGGGCCGGGGGCCAACGTCCTGACTTTC
many	TRBV9	12	TRBJ1-1	TRBD1	CASSGTGTEAFF	TGTGCCAGCAGCGGGACAGGCACTGAAGCTTTCTTT
-	TRBV10-2	15	TRBJ1-1	TRBD1	CASSRGQGGLTEAFF	TGCGCCAGCAGCCGGGGACAGGGCGGCTTGACTGAAGCTTTCTTT
many	TRBV5-4	14	TRBJ1-6	-	CASSLEGNYSPLHF	TGTGCCAGCAGCTTGGAGGGCAATTATTCACCCCTCCACTTT
-	TRBV30	15	TRBJ1-5	-	CAWSRGGTSNQPQHF	TGTGCCTGGAGCCGGGGAGGGACATCCAATCAGCCCCAGCATTTT
-	TRBV2	15	TRBJ1-6	-	CASSYTEPYNSPLHF	TGTGCCAGCAGTTACACCGAACCTTATAATTCACCCCTCCACTTT
-	TRBV29-1	15	TRBJ2-7	TRBD1	CSVEFRTGGFYEQYF	TGCAGCGTTGAATTTAGGACAGGGGGGTTCTACGAGCAGTACTTC
-	TRBV7-3	15	TRBJ2-3	TRBD2	CASSSSGGGAGTQYF	TGTGCCAGCAGCAGTAGCGGGGGTGGGGCAGGTACGCAGTATTTT
-	TRBV29-1	14	TRBJ1-1	TRBD1	CSLRSTGGKIEAFF	TGCAGCTTAAGGTCGACAGGGGGGAAGATAGAAGCTTTCTTT
many	TRBV12-3/TRBV12-4	14	TRBJ2-7	-	CASSLEQPSYEQYF	TGTGCCAGCAGTTTAGAACAGCCCTCCTACGAGCAGTACTTC
-	TRBV4-3	13	TRBJ1-5	-	CASSQGWRGPQHF	TGCGCCAGCAGCCAAGGGTGGAGGGGGCCCCAGCATTTT
many	TRBV7-3	15	TRBJ2-2	TRBD2	CASSSTSGGTGELFF	TGTGCCAGCAGCTCAACTAGCGGGGGCACCGGGGAGCTGTTTTTT
many	TRBV5-6	14	TRBJ2-7	-	CASSLPGGIYEQYF	TGTGCCAGCAGCTTGCCCGGGGGCATCTACGAGCAGTACTTC
-	TRBV28	15	TRBJ2-7	-	CASSWIQRQGLEQYF	TGTGCCAGCAGTTGGATCCAGAGGCAGGGGCTCGAGCAGTACTTC
-	TRBV7-6	13	TRBJ2-7	-	CASSLEWSVEQYF	TGTGCCAGCAGCTTAGAATGGAGTGTCGAGCAGTACTTC
few	TRBV5-1	15	TRBJ2-7	-	CASSREGRDSREQYF	TGCGCCAGCAGCCGCGAAGGCAGGGATTCGCGCGAGCAGTACTTC